These 15 T cell receptor beta chains share one sample of origin, sequenced in a study of T cells in Graves' hyperthyroidism and ophthalmopathy (dated by TCRdb to the late 2010s). The method behind the library was multiplex PCR. The instrument given in TCRdb is Illumina HiSeq 2000. Amplification of TCR beta CDR3 regions was carried out from RNA transcripts. For the first round of RT-PCR on the TCR CDR3, the HTBI primer set was used together with the Qiagen OneStep RT-PCR kit. TCRdb's own reprocessing of the public reads used fastp at Q25 and MiXCR and kept productive beta chains. Identical CDR3 protein sequences are pooled into one entry, listed with their most common genes and DNA. The sample yields roughly 380,000 distinct CDR3 sequences; roughly 19% were counted once. The ten largest make up around 3.6% of the sample. The sequenced material came from blood. The receptors here all came from a woman in her late teens or twenties with Graves' hyperthyroidism.

This clonotype was seen at least ten times. This sequence joins TRBV7-8 and TRBJ1-3, with D possibly matching TRBD1 (6 bases). In germline, CDR1 is SGHVS, CDR2 FQNEAQ. The V end was cut by 5 bases, the J end by 0 bases, with 11 bases between. The CDR3 covers 15 residues. CDR3 protein: CASSARGGSGNTIYF. The CDR3 region has the DNA TGTGCCAGCAGCGCCAGGGGTGGCTCTGGAAACACCATATATTTT.

This clonotype was counted ten times or more. The chain links TRBV6-1 to TRBJ2-7, with 7 positions matching TRBD2. The J segment lost 2 bases and the V segment lost 8 bases, leaving 9 bases of the junction unmatched. Germline lookup yields CDR1 MNHNS and CDR2 SASEGT. The CDR3 is 14 residues long. CDR3 loop: CASLRRDYTYEQYF. The CDR3 DNA reads TGTGCCAGCCTCCGGAGGGACTATACCTACGAGCAGTACTTC.

This clonotype appeared many times. This sequence joins TRBV12-3 or TRBV12-4 and TRBJ1-3; 7 nucleotides match TRBD1. The ends lost 6 bases at V and 9 bases at J; junction bases unmatched: 8. The length of the CDR3 is 13 residues. This chain's CDR3 is CASREGTAGTIYF. The CDR3 DNA follows: TGTGCCAGCAGAGAAGGGACAGCCGGCACCATATATTTT.

This clonotype has at least ten counts. V gene TRBV28 combines with J gene TRBJ2-7, with a tentative D call TRBD1 (5 bases). CDR3 size: 13 residues. CDR1 is MDHEN and CDR2 is SYDVKM in the germline V gene. Between the trimmed V and J ends, which lost 7 bases and 1 base, there was a span of 11 bases. CDR3 amino acids: CASTPRASYEQYF. The CDR3 DNA sequence: TGTGCCAGCACCCCCAGGGCTTCCTACGAGCAGTACTTC.

This clonotype was recorded at least ten times. A much larger clone lies one base from this, so it may be a read error. This chain joins TRBV6-1 and TRBJ1-5; D gene uncertain. With 6 bases removed from V and 0 bases from J, the gap between germline ends came to 3 bases. The V gene's germline CDR1 is MNHNS and CDR2 SASEGT. The CDR3 length is 12 residues. CDR3 loop: CASRSSNQPQHF. The CDR3 DNA sequence: TGTGCCAGCAGGAGTAGCAATCAGCCCCAGCATTTT.

In its sample, this clonotype was seen many times. The chain links TRBV2 to TRBJ2-5; D is ambiguous. V was clipped by 7 bases and J by 0 bases, with 6 bases between them. The CDR3 covers 12 residues. CDR1 is SNHLY, CDR2 FYNNEI, per germline. CDR3 sequence reads: CASTQYQETQYF. The CDR3 DNA follows: TGTGCCAGCACTCAGTACCAAGAGACCCAGTACTTC.

This clonotype was counted at least ten times. The chain is built from TRBV5-1 and TRBJ2-2; D is possibly TRBD1 (5 bases). V shed 1 base and J shed 7 bases, with 11 bases lying between them. This CDR3 spans 14 amino acids. In germline, CDR1 is SGHRS, CDR2 YFSETQ. The CDR3 region is CASSLTGAIGELFF. CDR3 in DNA: TGCGCCAGCAGCTTGACAGGAGCGATCGGGGAGCTGTTTTTT. Full variable domain (outside the CDR3, taken from reference TRBV5-1 and TRBJ2-2): KAGVTQTPRYLIKTRGQQVTLSCSPISGHRSVSWYQQTPGQGLQFLFEYFSETQRNKGNFPGRFSGRQFSNSRSEMNVSTLELGDSALYLCASSLTGAIGELFFGEGSRLTVL.

This chain connects TRBV12-3 or TRBV12-4 to TRBJ1-1; 9 nucleotides line up with TRBD1. The CDR3 sequence is 12 residues long. Trimming took 6 bases from V and 12 from J; bases not matched to a gene: 8. The CDR3: CASRPGTGLTFF. The CDR3 DNA sequence: TGTGCCAGCAGACCCGGGACAGGGCTGACTTTCTTT.

This clonotype was detected a few times. J is TRBJ1-1 and V is TRBV19; 7 bases match TRBD1. This CDR3 is 15 amino acids long. Trimming at V came to 5 bases and at J to 4 bases, leaving 10 bases not matched to a gene. Germline values: CDR1 LNHDA, CDR2 SQIVND (reference sequence). The CDR3 nucleotides are TGTGCCAGTAGTGCCCCAGGGGGTCGGGGCACTGAAGCTTTCTTT. Encoded protein: CASSAPGGRGTEAFF.

The chain has TRBV6-1 and TRBJ1-2; D call uncertain. Trimming took off 6 bases at V and 2 bases at J, with 13 bases between the two ends. CDR3 length: 14 amino acids. CDR1 and CDR2 (germline): MNHNS, SASEGT. The CDR3 loop reads CASRESNKNYGYTF. CDR3 nucleotide sequence: TGTGCCAGCAGGGAGAGTAACAAGAACTATGGCTACACCTTC.

This chain uses TRBV7-2 with TRBJ2-5; D remains unclear. With 2 bases removed from V and 2 bases from J, the gap between germline ends came to 9 bases. CDR3 length: 14 amino acids. Germline V gives CDR1 SGHTA, CDR2 FQGNSA. The CDR3, as DNA: TGTGCCAGCAGCTTAACCCGATGGCAAGAGACCCAGTACTTC. This sequence encodes CASSLTRWQETQYF.

This clonotype was counted between two and nine times. This chain uses TRBV29-1 with TRBJ1-2, with D possibly TRBD1 on 6 matching bases. Germline CDR1 is SQVTM and CDR2 is ANQGSEA. The germline V and J ends were trimmed by 2 bases and 8 bases, with 12 bases remaining between them. This CDR3 region has 12 residues. The CDR3 reads CSVEIQGRGYTF. CDR3 nucleotides: TGCAGCGTTGAAATACAGGGTCGCGGCTACACCTTC.

This clonotype has at least ten counts. The chain joins TRBV10-1 to TRBJ1-1, with TRBD1 matching over 9 bases. The CDR3 is 15 amino acids. The germline CDR1 and CDR2 sequences are WNHNN and SYGVQD (reference sequence). The ends lost 5 bases at V and 5 bases at J; junction bases unmatched: 9. Here the CDR3 reads CASSPSRGTGTEAFF. The DNA for the CDR3 is TGCGCCAGCAGTCCGAGCCGCGGGACAGGGACTGAAGCTTTCTTT.

This clonotype was picked up many times. V and J are TRBV13 and TRBJ2-5; 7 bases align to TRBD1. This CDR3 is built from 15 residues. The V gene's germline CDR1 is PRHDT and CDR2 FYEKMQ (reference sequence). The J segment lost 2 bases and the V segment lost 5 bases, leaving 8 bases of the junction unmatched. The CDR3 DNA sequence: TGTGCCAGCAGCCCGGCTGGCAGGGGGCAAGAGACCCAGTACTTC. It codes for CASSPAGRGQETQYF.

This clonotype has ten or more counts. The chain couples TRBV20-1 to TRBJ2-7; tentative D call: TRBD2 (5 bases). Germline V gene data show CDR1 as DFQATT and CDR2 as SNEGSKA (reference sequence). The CDR3 has 14 amino acids. The V end was cut by 3 bases, the J end by 0 bases, with 12 bases between. In DNA, the CDR3 is TGCAGTGCTAGGGAGGACTTTTACTCCTACGAGCAGTACTTC. It is translated as CSAREDFYSYEQYF.